A selection of T cell receptor beta chains follows, all from one sample in a study of control samples from healthy donors and cancer patients. Only in-frame clones appear in the TCRdb table, and some are missing; sequencing was by immunoSEQ multiplex PCR. Of about 40,000 clones listed, about 90% are singletons. Sequencing was done on a sample of PBMCs. These TCRs come from an older woman with lung cancer. The CDR3 runs from the conserved cysteine through the conserved F or W. D genes are given only for firm matches. Not every row has a clone size; where given, it reads once, few, many or a size class.

V gene: TRBV7-6
clone size: .
J gene: TRBJ2-5
D gene: TRBD1
CDR3 DNA: TGTGCCAGCAGCTTAGAGGGAAGGGGGCTATCGGAGACCCAGTACTTC
CDR3 protein: CASSLEGRGLSETQYF

V gene: TRBV28
clone size: .
J gene: TRBJ2-1
D gene: TRBD2
CDR3 DNA: TGTGCCAGCAGGGGGACTAGCGGAATCTCCTACAATGAGCAGTTCTTC
CDR3 protein: CASRGTSGISYNEQFF

V gene: TRBV20-1
clone size: few
J gene: TRBJ1-2
D gene: .
CDR3 DNA: TGCAGTGCTAGAGTAGGGACGGGCTACACCTTC
CDR3 protein: CSARVGTGYTF

V gene: TRBV11-2
clone size: .
J gene: TRBJ2-2
D gene: TRBD2
CDR3 DNA: TGTGCCAGCAGCATTAGCGGGAGGGCCGACACCGGGGAGCTGTTTTTT
CDR3 protein: CASSISGRADTGELFF

V gene: TRBV30
clone size: .
J gene: TRBJ1-2
D gene: TRBD1
CDR3 DNA: TGTGCCTGGATTCCTCTTGGGCAGGGGGAAGGCTACACCTTC
CDR3 protein: CAWIPLGQGEGYTF

V gene: TRBV27
clone size: .
J gene: TRBJ1-4
D gene: .
CDR3 DNA: TGTGCCAGCAGTTTAAACGGGCCGCTTAATGAAAAACTGTTTTTT
CDR3 protein: CASSLNGPLNEKLFF

V gene: TRBV7-6
clone size: .
J gene: TRBJ1-2
D gene: .
CDR3 DNA: TGTGCCAGCAGCCCGTCCGGGGCTAGTCTTTATGGCTACACCTTC
CDR3 protein: CASSPSGASLYGYTF

V gene: TRBV13
clone size: .
J gene: TRBJ2-7
D gene: TRBD2
CDR3 DNA: TGTGCCAGCAGCTCCAAATCGAGACTAGCGGGAGTCTACGAGCAGTACTTC
CDR3 protein: CASSSKSRLAGVYEQYF

V gene: TRBV24-1
clone size: .
J gene: TRBJ2-3
D gene: TRBD1
CDR3 DNA: TGTGCCACCAGTGACCCGAGACCTGGACAGGGAAGCACAGATACGCAGTATTTT
CDR3 protein: CATSDPRPGQGSTDTQYF

V gene: TRBV5-1
clone size: .
J gene: TRBJ1-1
D gene: TRBD1
CDR3 DNA: TGCGCCAGCAGCGTGGGACAGGGCGTCACTGAAGCTTTCTTT
CDR3 protein: CASSVGQGVTEAFF

V gene: TRBV18
clone size: few
J gene: TRBJ2-3
D gene: TRBD2
CDR3 DNA: TGTGCCAGCTCCCAGGGACTAGCGGGAGTAACAGATACGCAGTATTTT
CDR3 protein: CASSQGLAGVTDTQYF

V gene: TRBV18
clone size: .
J gene: TRBJ2-2
D gene: .
CDR3 DNA: TGTGCCAGCTCACGAACGGGAGTTCGGTCGAACACCGGGGAGCTGTTTTTT
CDR3 protein: CASSRTGVRSNTGELFF

V gene: TRBV5-1
clone size: .
J gene: TRBJ1-1
D gene: TRBD1
CDR3 DNA: TGCGCCAGCAGCCACGGGACAGGGAACACTGAAGCTTTCTTT
CDR3 protein: CASSHGTGNTEAFF

V gene: TRBV5-1
clone size: .
J gene: TRBJ1-5
D gene: .
CDR3 DNA: TGCGCCAGCAGCTTGACAGTCAATCAGCCCCAGCATTTT
CDR3 protein: CASSLTVNQPQHF

V gene: TRBV28
clone size: .
J gene: TRBJ1-3
D gene: .
CDR3 DNA: TGTGCCAGCAGTTCCGAGGGGGTCTCTGGAAACACCATATATTTT
CDR3 protein: CASSSEGVSGNTIYF

V gene: TRBV5-1
clone size: .
J gene: TRBJ2-7
D gene: TRBD2
CDR3 DNA: TGCGCCAGCAGCTCCTCTAGCGGGGATTTGAGGGAGCAGTACTTC
CDR3 protein: CASSSSSGDLREQYF

V gene: TRBV7-9
clone size: .
J gene: TRBJ1-1
D gene: .
CDR3 DNA: TGTGCCAGCAGCTTACCCCTTGTGGGTCTAACTGAAGCTTTCTTT
CDR3 protein: CASSLPLVGLTEAFF

V gene: TRBV30
clone size: .
J gene: TRBJ2-3
D gene: .
CDR3 DNA: TGTGCCTGGAGTGCCCCCGGGAACGTTGGAGTCACAGATACGCAGTATTTT
CDR3 protein: CAWSAPGNVGVTDTQYF

V gene: TRBV19
clone size: .
J gene: TRBJ1-5
D gene: .
CDR3 DNA: TGTGCCAGCCACGGTCAGGGGTTAGGCGGCAATCAGCCCCAGCATTTT
CDR3 protein: CASHGQGLGGNQPQHF

V gene: TRBV18
clone size: .
J gene: TRBJ2-1
D gene: .
CDR3 DNA: TGTGCCAGCTCACAGGGACTCCTAGGAGGGGGCAATGAGCAGTTCTTC
CDR3 protein: CASSQGLLGGGNEQFF

V gene: TRBV2
clone size: once
J gene: TRBJ1-4
D gene: TRBD1
CDR3 DNA: TGTGCCAGCAACGGACAGGGGGCGAGAAAACTGTTTTTT
CDR3 protein: CASNGQGARKLFF

V gene: TRBV2
clone size: .
J gene: TRBJ2-1
D gene: .
CDR3 DNA: TGTGCCAGCAGTGAAGGCGGGCAGACCTACAATGAGCAGTTCTTC
CDR3 protein: CASSEGGQTYNEQFF

V gene: TRBV9
clone size: .
J gene: TRBJ1-1
D gene: .
CDR3 DNA: TGTGCCAGCAGCGAACATCCTCTCGGACCTACGAACACTGAAGCTTTCTTT
CDR3 protein: CASSEHPLGPTNTEAFF

V gene: TRBV25-1
clone size: .
J gene: TRBJ2-2
D gene: .
CDR3 DNA: TGTGCCAGCAGCCGGGGGCCCGGGGAGCTGTTTTTT
CDR3 protein: CASSRGPGELFF

V gene: TRBV3-1/TRBV3-2
clone size: once
J gene: TRBJ1-5
D gene: .
CDR3 DNA: TGTGCCAGCAGCCTCGGTTATGTCAATCAGCCCCAGCATTTT
CDR3 protein: CASSLGYVNQPQHF

V gene: TRBV4-3
clone size: .
J gene: TRBJ1-1
D gene: .
CDR3 DNA: TGCGCCAGCAGCCAGGAGGGGTTTGGAGCTTTCTTT
CDR3 protein: CASSQEGFGAFF

V gene: TRBV7-2
clone size: .
J gene: TRBJ2-1
D gene: TRBD1
CDR3 DNA: TGTGCCAGCAGCCCTGGGACAGCTTACCCCTACAATGAGCAGTTCTTC
CDR3 protein: CASSPGTAYPYNEQFF

V gene: TRBV11-3
clone size: .
J gene: TRBJ1-2
D gene: TRBD1
CDR3 DNA: TGTGCCAGCAGCTCCGACAGGGGGCAGGGTGGCTACACCTTC
CDR3 protein: CASSSDRGQGGYTF

V gene: TRBV18
clone size: .
J gene: TRBJ2-1
D gene: TRBD2
CDR3 DNA: TGTGCCAGCTCACCACGACTAGCGGGAGGGCCGGGTGAGCAGTTCTTC
CDR3 protein: CASSPRLAGGPGEQFF

V gene: TRBV7-9
clone size: once
J gene: TRBJ1-1
D gene: TRBD1
CDR3 DNA: TGTGCCAGCAGCCAAAGGGACAGGGGCCCCGTTGAAGCTTTCTTT
CDR3 protein: CASSQRDRGPVEAFF

V gene: TRBV19
clone size: few
J gene: TRBJ2-7
D gene: TRBD1
CDR3 DNA: TGTGCCAGTAGTTCCACCGGGACAGCGTCCTACGAGCAGTACTTC
CDR3 protein: CASSSTGTASYEQYF

V gene: TRBV5-4
clone size: .
J gene: TRBJ2-7
D gene: .
CDR3 DNA: TGTGCCAGCAGCTTGGATAATTGGTCCTACGAGCAGTACTTC
CDR3 protein: CASSLDNWSYEQYF

V gene: TRBV5-1
clone size: .
J gene: TRBJ2-3
D gene: TRBD2
CDR3 DNA: TGCGCCAGCAGCTTGTGGGGACTAGCGGGAAAAACAGATACGCAGTATTTT
CDR3 protein: CASSLWGLAGKTDTQYF

V gene: TRBV27
clone size: .
J gene: TRBJ1-3
D gene: TRBD1
CDR3 DNA: TGTGCCAGCAGTTTGGGACAGCCTTCCCTAAACACCATATATTTT
CDR3 protein: CASSLGQPSLNTIYF

V gene: TRBV6-5
clone size: .
J gene: TRBJ2-2
D gene: TRBD2
CDR3 DNA: TGTGCCAGCAGTTTACAGCCTAGCGGGAACACCGGGGAGCTGTTTTTT
CDR3 protein: CASSLQPSGNTGELFF

V gene: TRBV5-4
clone size: once
J gene: TRBJ2-5
D gene: TRBD2
CDR3 DNA: TGTGCCAGCAGCTTGGAGGTTGCGGGAGTGGGAGAGACCCAGTACTTC
CDR3 protein: CASSLEVAGVGETQYF

V gene: TRBV3-1/TRBV3-2
clone size: .
J gene: TRBJ2-7
D gene: .
CDR3 DNA: TGTGCCAGCAGCCAAAACCGGGCCAATGTTCGCTTC
CDR3 protein: CASSQNRANVRF

V gene: TRBV28
clone size: .
J gene: TRBJ2-3
D gene: .
CDR3 DNA: TGTGCCAGCAGTCCCCCTTGGATCGGTACGCAGTATTTT
CDR3 protein: CASSPPWIGTQYF

V gene: TRBV10-2
clone size: .
J gene: TRBJ2-7
D gene: TRBD1
CDR3 DNA: TGCGCCAGCAGTGATTCACAGGGGGCCTACGAGCAGTACTTC
CDR3 protein: CASSDSQGAYEQYF

V gene: TRBV19
clone size: .
J gene: TRBJ2-1
D gene: .
CDR3 DNA: TGTGCCAGTAGTATAGCAGGGCCCGGCTCTGGTGAGCAGTTCTTC
CDR3 protein: CASSIAGPGSGEQFF

V gene: TRBV7-9
clone size: .
J gene: TRBJ2-3
D gene: .
CDR3 DNA: TGTGCCAGCAGCTTAGGGGCGAAACCCCCATATACAGATACGCAGTATTTT
CDR3 protein: CASSLGAKPPYTDTQYF

V gene: TRBV6-2/TRBV6-3
clone size: .
J gene: TRBJ2-1
D gene: TRBD2
CDR3 DNA: TGTGCCAGCAGTTTTACCCTAGCGGGAGATCGCTACAATGAGCAGTTCTTC
CDR3 protein: CASSFTLAGDRYNEQFF

V gene: TRBV24-1
clone size: .
J gene: TRBJ1-4
D gene: .
CDR3 DNA: TGTGCCACCAGTGATCCAGTAACAGGGTCCGGTAATGAAAAACTGTTTTTT
CDR3 protein: CATSDPVTGSGNEKLFF

V gene: TRBV5-6
clone size: .
J gene: TRBJ2-5
D gene: .
CDR3 DNA: TGTGCCAGCAGCTCCAGGACAGTGTACCAAGAGACCCAGTACTTC
CDR3 protein: CASSSRTVYQETQYF

V gene: TRBV19
clone size: .
J gene: TRBJ1-1
D gene: .
CDR3 DNA: TGTGCCAGTATATCTAGTCAGCTAAACACTGAAGCTTTCTTT
CDR3 protein: CASISSQLNTEAFF